Following are 2 T cell receptor beta chains from one sample sequenced in a study of post-analysis software for immune sequencing data. Their recognized antigens are unknown. Unique molecular identifiers tagged the TCR beta cDNA libraries. One entry per CDR3 protein, called by TCRdb with MiXCR from the PCR reads. The sample lists about 430,000 distinct CDR3 sequences; approximately 37% were seen once. Whole-study results and caveats: Higher frequency in patients than in controls was seen for about five TRBV segments, with TRBV5-6, TRBV5-1 and TRBV20-1 among them.

Sequenced sample: blood. The receptors derive from a girl aged 2-10 years with multiple sclerosis.

This chain uses TRBV6-5 with TRBJ1-2; 8 bases are shared with TRBD1. The CDR3 spans 14 residues. The ends lost 6 bases at V and 3 bases at J; junction bases unmatched: 6. Germline lookup yields CDR1 MNHEY and CDR2 SVGAGI. In nucleotides, the CDR3 is TGTGCCAGCAGGGGCGGACAGGGACACTATGGCTACACCTTC. Protein sequence: CASRGGQGHYGYTF.

J is TRBJ2-3 and V is TRBV4-1; perhaps TRBD2 as D (6 bases). This CDR3 contains 17 residues. Germline-derived CDR1 and CDR2 are MGHRA and YSYEKL. Trimming pared 0 bases from V and 5 bases from J, leaving 18 bases between. CDR3 residues: CASSQDWGGVLRDTQYF. The CDR3 coding sequence is TGCGCCAGCAGCCAAGATTGGGGCGGGGTACTTCGAGATACGCAGTATTTT.